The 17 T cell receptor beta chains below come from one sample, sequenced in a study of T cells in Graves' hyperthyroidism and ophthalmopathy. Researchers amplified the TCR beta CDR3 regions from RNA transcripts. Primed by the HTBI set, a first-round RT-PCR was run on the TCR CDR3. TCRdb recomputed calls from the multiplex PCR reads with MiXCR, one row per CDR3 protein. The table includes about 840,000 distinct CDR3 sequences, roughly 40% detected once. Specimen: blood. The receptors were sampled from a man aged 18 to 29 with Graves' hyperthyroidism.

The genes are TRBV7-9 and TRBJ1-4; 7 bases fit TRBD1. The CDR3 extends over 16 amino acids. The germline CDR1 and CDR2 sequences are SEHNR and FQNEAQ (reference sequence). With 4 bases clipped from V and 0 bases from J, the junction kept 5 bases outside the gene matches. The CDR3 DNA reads TGTGCCAGCAGCTCAGGGACAGATGCAACTAATGAAAAACTGTTTTTT. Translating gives CASSSGTDATNEKLFF.

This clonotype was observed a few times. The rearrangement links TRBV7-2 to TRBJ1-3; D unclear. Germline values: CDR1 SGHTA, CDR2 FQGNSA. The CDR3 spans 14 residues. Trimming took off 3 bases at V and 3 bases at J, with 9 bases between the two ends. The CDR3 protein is CASSFRTDGNTIYF. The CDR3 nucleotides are TGTGCCAGCAGCTTTAGGACGGATGGAAACACCATATATTTT.

The CDR3 sequence is CSAIQGSSYEQYF. The CDR3 bases are TGCAGTGCTATCCAGGGGAGCTCCTACGAGCAGTACTTC. V and J are TRBV20-1 and TRBJ2-7, with D perhaps TRBD1 (6 bases). CDR1 is DFQATT, CDR2 SNEGSKA, per germline (reference sequence). The CDR3 contains 13 residues. With 4 bases removed from V and 0 bases from J, the gap between germline ends came to 10 bases.

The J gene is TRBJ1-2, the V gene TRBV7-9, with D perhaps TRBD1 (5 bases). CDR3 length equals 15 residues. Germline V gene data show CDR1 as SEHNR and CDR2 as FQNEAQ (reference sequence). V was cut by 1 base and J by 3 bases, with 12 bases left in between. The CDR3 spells CASSLDGGGDYGYTF. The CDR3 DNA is TGTGCCAGCAGCTTAGATGGGGGAGGAGACTATGGCTACACCTTC.

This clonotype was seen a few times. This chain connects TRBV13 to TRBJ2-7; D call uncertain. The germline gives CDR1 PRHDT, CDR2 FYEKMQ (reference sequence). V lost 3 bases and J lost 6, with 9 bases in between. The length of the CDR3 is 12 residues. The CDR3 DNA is TGTGCCAGCAGCTTTGGTTCAGCCGAGCAGTACTTC. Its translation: CASSFGSAEQYF.

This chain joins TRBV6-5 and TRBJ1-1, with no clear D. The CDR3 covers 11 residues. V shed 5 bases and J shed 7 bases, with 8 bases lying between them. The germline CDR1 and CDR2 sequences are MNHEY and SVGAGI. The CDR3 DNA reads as TGTGCCAGCAGTCCCCGGGGTGAAGCTTTCTTT. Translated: CASSPRGEAFF.

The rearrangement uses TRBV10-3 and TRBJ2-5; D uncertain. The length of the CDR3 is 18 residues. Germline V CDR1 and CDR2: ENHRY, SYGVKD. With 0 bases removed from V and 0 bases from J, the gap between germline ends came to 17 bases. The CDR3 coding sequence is TGTGCCATCAGTGAGTCAGGAAGGTTCGGCGACTACCAAGAGACCCAGTACTTC. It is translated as CAISESGRFGDYQETQYF.

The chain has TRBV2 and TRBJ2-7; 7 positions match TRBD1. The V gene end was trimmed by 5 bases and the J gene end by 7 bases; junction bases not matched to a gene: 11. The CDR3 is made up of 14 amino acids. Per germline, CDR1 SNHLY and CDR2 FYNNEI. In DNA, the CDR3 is TGTGCCAGCAGTCCTGGACAGGCCTTACAAGAGCAGTACTTC. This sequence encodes CASSPGQALQEQYF.

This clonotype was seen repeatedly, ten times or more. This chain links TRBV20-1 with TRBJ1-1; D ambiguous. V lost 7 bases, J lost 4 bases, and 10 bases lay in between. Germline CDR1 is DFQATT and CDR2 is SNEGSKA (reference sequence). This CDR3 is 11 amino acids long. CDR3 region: CSGSAGTEAFF. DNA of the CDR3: TGCAGTGGTTCGGCTGGCACTGAAGCTTTCTTT.

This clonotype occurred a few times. The CDR3, as DNA: TGTGCCAGCAGCTTAATTTCTGCCGGGGAGCTGTTTTTT. This sequence encodes CASSLISAGELFF. The rearrangement joins TRBV7-3 to TRBJ2-2; D gene ambiguous. Germline CDR1 SGHTA, CDR2 FQGTGA. This CDR3 comprises 13 residues. The germline V and J ends were trimmed by 1 base and 6 bases, with 6 bases remaining between them.

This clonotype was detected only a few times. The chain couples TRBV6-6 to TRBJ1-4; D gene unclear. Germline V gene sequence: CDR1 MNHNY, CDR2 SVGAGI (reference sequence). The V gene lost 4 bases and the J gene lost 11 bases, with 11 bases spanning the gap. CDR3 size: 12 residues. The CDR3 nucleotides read TGTGCCAGCAGTTTTGGGCGGCGTAAACTGTTTTTT. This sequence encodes CASSFGRRKLFF.

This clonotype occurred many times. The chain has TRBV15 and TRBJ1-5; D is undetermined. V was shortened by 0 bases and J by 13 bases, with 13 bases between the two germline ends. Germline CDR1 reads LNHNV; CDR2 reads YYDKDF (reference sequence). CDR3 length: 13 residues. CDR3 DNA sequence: TGTGCCACCAGCAGAGATCAAGGAAACCGGCAGCATTTT. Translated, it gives CATSRDQGNRQHF. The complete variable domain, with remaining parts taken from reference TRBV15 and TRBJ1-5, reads DAMVIQNPRYQVTQFGKPVTLSCSQTLNHNVMYWYQQKSSQAPKLLFHYYDKDFNNEADTPDNFQSRRPNTSFCFLDIRSPGLGDTAMYLCATSRDQGNRQHFGDGTRLSIL.

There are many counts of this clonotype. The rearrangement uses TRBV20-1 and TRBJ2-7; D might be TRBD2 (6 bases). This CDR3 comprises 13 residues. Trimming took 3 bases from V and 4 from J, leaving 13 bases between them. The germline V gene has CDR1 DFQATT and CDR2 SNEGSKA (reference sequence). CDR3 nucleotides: TGCAGTGCTAGGGGTGGGGGGAGGTACGAGCAGTACTTC. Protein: CSARGGGRYEQYF.

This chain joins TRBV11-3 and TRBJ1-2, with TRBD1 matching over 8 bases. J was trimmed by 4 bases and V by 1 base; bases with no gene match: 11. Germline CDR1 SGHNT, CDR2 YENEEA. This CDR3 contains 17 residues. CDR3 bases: TGTGCCAGCAGCTTAGGGTTACGGACAGGGAGACCCTATGGCTACACCTTC. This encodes CASSLGLRTGRPYGYTF.

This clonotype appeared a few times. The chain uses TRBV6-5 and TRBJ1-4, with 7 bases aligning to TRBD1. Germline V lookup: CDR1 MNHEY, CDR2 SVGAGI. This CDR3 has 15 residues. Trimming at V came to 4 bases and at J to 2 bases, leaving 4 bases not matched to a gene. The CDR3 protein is CASSFLGQTNEKLFF. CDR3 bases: TGTGCCAGCAGTTTCCTGGGACAGACTAATGAAAAACTGTTTTTT.

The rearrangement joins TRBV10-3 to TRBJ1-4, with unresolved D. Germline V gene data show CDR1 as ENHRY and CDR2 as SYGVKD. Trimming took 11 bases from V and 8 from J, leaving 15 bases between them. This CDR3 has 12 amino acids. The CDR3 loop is CALNGVQEKLFF. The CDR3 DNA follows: TGTGCCCTGAACGGGGTACAGGAAAAACTGTTTTTT.

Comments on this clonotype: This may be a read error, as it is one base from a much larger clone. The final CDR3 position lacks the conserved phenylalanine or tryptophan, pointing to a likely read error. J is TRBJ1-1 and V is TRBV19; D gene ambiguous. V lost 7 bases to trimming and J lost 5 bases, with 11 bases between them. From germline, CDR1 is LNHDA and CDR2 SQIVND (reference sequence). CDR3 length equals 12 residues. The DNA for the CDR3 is TGTGCCAGTACCATGGGAGGGACTGAAGCTTTCCTT. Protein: CASTMGGTEAFL.